The 27 T cell receptor beta chains listed next were all sequenced from one sample in a study of T cells in tumors after PD-1 blockade (dated by TCRdb to the late 2010s). The library relied on the immunoSEQ multiplex PCR assay. TCRdb re-hosts the immuneACCESS table, in-frame sequences only. Its copies lack some clones; in the studies checked, an unresolved V gene accounts for under half of them, and the cause for the rest is not known. The sample contains 55,000 to 70,000 clones, over 75% of them found a single time. The ten biggest clones cover around 15% of the sample. The sample's time point label, in plain terms: before anti-PD-1 therapy. Material: PBMCs, obtained before anti-PD-1 treatment. These TCRs come from a human donor with basal cell carcinoma.

V and J are TRBV6-5 and TRBJ2-7, with 10 bases identical to TRBD1. J gave up 5 bases and V 5 bases, and 9 bases lay outside the gene matches. The germline V gene encodes CDR1 MNHEY and CDR2 SVGAGI. The CDR3 is made up of 15 amino acids. The CDR3 here is CASSPKGTGADEQYF. In DNA, the CDR3 is TGTGCCAGCAGTCCAAAGGGGACAGGGGCCGACGAGCAGTACTTC.

V and J are TRBV6-5 and TRBJ1-6, with D unresolved. V was cut by 7 bases and J by 3 bases, with 10 bases left in between. The V gene's germline CDR1 is MNHEY and CDR2 SVGAGI. The CDR3 is 14 amino acids. CDR3 coding DNA: TGTGCCAGCATGGCCGTTCTCTATAATTCACCCCTCCACTTT. Amino acid sequence: CASMAVLYNSPLHF.

This clone was counted between two and nine times. As DNA, the CDR3 is TGTGCCAGCAGCGTCTGGTCGAACACCGGGGAGCTGTTTTTT. Protein product: CASSVWSNTGELFF. J is TRBJ2-2 and V is TRBV9; D remains ambiguous. The CDR3 has 14 residues. With 2 bases removed from V and 0 bases from J, the gap between germline ends came to 5 bases. Germline loops: CDR1 SGDLS, CDR2 YYNGEE.

The chain employs TRBV6-1 and TRBJ1-2; a weak D match, TRBD1 (5 bases). V was pared by 4 bases and J by 4 bases, with 22 bases between. The germline CDR1 and CDR2 sequences are MNHNS and SASEGT. The CDR3 extends over 17 amino acids. The CDR3 region has the DNA TGTGCCAGCAGTGGACCGGGACTCAAAGACAGCCCCTATGGCTACACCTTC. Translation gives CASSGPGLKDSPYGYTF.

On this clone itself: Other DNA sequences in the sample encode the same CDR3. CDR3 amino acids: CASSPGLAGSQEQFF. As DNA, the CDR3 is TGCGCCAGCAGCCCGGGACTAGCGGGGTCCCAGGAACAGTTCTTC. V gene TRBV5-1 combines with J gene TRBJ2-1; 13 nucleotides align to TRBD2. The CDR3 has 15 residues. CDR1 and CDR2 (germline): SGHRS, YFSETQ. V trimming: 4 bases; J trimming: 13 bases; junction bases outside the gene matches: 11.

V is TRBV4-1 and J is TRBJ2-3; no clear D gene. CDR3 size: 14 residues. V shed 4 bases and J shed 3 bases, with 11 bases lying between them. Germline V lookup: CDR1 MGHRA, CDR2 YSYEKL. CDR3 loop: CASSPRFGTDTQYF. The CDR3 region has the DNA TGCGCCAGCAGCCCCCGGTTTGGTACAGATACGCAGTATTTT.

The chain recombines TRBV11-3 with TRBJ2-5; no clear D. CDR3 length: 16 residues. The germline V gene encodes CDR1 SGHNT and CDR2 YENEEA. The V end lost 5 bases, the J end lost 4 bases, and 20 bases lay between the germline ends. CDR3 nucleotide sequence: TGTGCCAGCAGCCCCCCCTTCTCTGCAGGTCGAGAGACCCAGTACTTC. Its translation: CASSPPFSAGRETQYF.

This chain links TRBV5-1 with TRBJ1-2; 12 positions match TRBD1. The CDR3 contains 15 residues. V was pared by 3 bases and J by 5 bases, with 5 bases of the junction left unmatched. The germline CDR1 and CDR2 sequences are SGHRS and YFSETQ. The CDR3 DNA is TGCGCCAGCAGCTCAGGGACAGGGGGCGATTATGGCTACACCTTC. It encodes CASSSGTGGDYGYTF.

CDR3 DNA sequence: TGTGCCAGCAGCTTAGTTTCAGTGCTGAGAAACGAGCAGTACTTC. It yields the protein CASSLVSVLRNEQYF. V gene TRBV11-3 combines with J gene TRBJ2-7; D uncertain. This CDR3 has 15 residues. Trimming took 1 base from V and 5 from J, leaving 15 bases between them. Germline CDR1 SGHNT, CDR2 YENEEA.

The chain joins TRBV7-3 to TRBJ2-1; maybe TRBD2 (5 bases). The germline V and J ends were trimmed by 2 bases and 8 bases, with 13 bases remaining between them. CDR1 is SGHTA and CDR2 is FQGTGA in the germline V gene. The length of the CDR3 is 14 residues. The DNA of the CDR3 is TGTGCCAGCAGCTTAGGGCTAGCTTTCGATGAGCAGTTCTTC. Amino acid sequence: CASSLGLAFDEQFF.

In DNA, the CDR3 is TGTGCCAGCAGCTTAACCCCAACTACACGGATTTCGAACACTGAAGCTTTCTTT. The encoded protein is CASSLTPTTRISNTEAFF. V usage is TRBV7-2 and J usage is TRBJ1-1; D uncertain. CDR1 and CDR2 from the germline V gene are SGHTA and FQGNSA. V was cut by 2 bases and J by 1 base, with 20 bases left in between. The CDR3 spans 18 residues.

In this sample, this clone turned up once. The chain recombines TRBV5-1 with TRBJ2-5; 7 bases fit TRBD1. V trimming: 6 bases; J trimming: 5 bases; junction bases outside the gene matches: 19. The CDR3 length is 17 residues. The germline V gene encodes CDR1 SGHRS and CDR2 YFSETQ. The CDR3 reads CASNPDYPGTVGETQYF. The DNA for the CDR3 is TGCGCCAGCAACCCCGACTATCCCGGGACAGTCGGCGAGACCCAGTACTTC.

The chain links TRBV18 to TRBJ1-1, with TRBD1 identical over 7 bases. The V segment lost 3 bases and the J segment 6 bases; nucleotides outside the gene matches: 4. This CDR3 is 13 amino acids long. Germline V gene lookup returns CDR1 KGHSH and CDR2 LQKENI. CDR3 residues: CASSPDRVAEAFF. The CDR3, as DNA: TGTGCCAGCTCACCCGACAGGGTTGCTGAAGCTTTCTTT.

This chain joins TRBV30 and TRBJ2-1; tentatively, D is TRBD2 (7 bases). V lost 0 bases, J lost 4 bases, and 19 bases lay in between. Germline V gene lookup returns CDR1 GTSNPN and CDR2 SVGIG (reference sequence). The CDR3 consists of 17 residues. CDR3 DNA: TGTGCCTGGAGTGTAACGGCAATCGGGGGGCTTTACAATGAGCAGTTCTTC. As protein: CAWSVTAIGGLYNEQFF.

The V and J genes are TRBV30 and TRBJ2-7, with 9 nucleotides matching TRBD1. The V segment lost 5 bases and the J segment 7 bases; nucleotides outside the gene matches: 12. The germline V gene encodes CDR1 GTSNPN and CDR2 SVGIG (reference sequence). The length of the CDR3 is 14 residues. DNA for the CDR3: TGTGCCTGGGCCATCGGGACAGGGATAGGTGAGCAGTACTTC. Protein: CAWAIGTGIGEQYF.

V usage is TRBV9 and J usage is TRBJ1-2, with a weak D call TRBD1 (5 bases). This CDR3 has 13 residues. Trimming shortened V by 7 bases and J by 1 base, and 11 bases separated the two germline ends. Germline V gene sequence: CDR1 SGDLS, CDR2 YYNGEE. CDR3 nucleotide sequence: TGTGCCAGCGGAGAGGGGTTTAACTATGGCTACACCTTC. Its protein is CASGEGFNYGYTF.

The chain recombines TRBV3-1 (or the pseudogene TRBV3-2) with TRBJ2-2; D may match TRBD1 or TRBD2 (5 bases each). The CDR3 contains 17 residues. The germline CDR1 and CDR2 sequences are LGHDT and YNNKEL (reference sequence). V dropped 1 base and J dropped 1 base, with 13 bases sitting between them. Written as DNA, the CDR3 is TGTGCCAGCAGCCAAGGGGGCGGGCGACAGAACACCGGGGAGCTGTTTTTT. It specifies CASSQGGGRQNTGELFF.

There are many counts of this clone. The V gene is TRBV28, the J gene TRBJ1-4; D unresolved. The germline V gene has CDR1 MDHEN and CDR2 SYDVKM. The CDR3 contains 12 residues. Trimming cost V 1 base and J 9 bases, with 6 bases left between them. DNA of the CDR3: TGTGCCAGCAGTTTATTGAGTCAAAAACTGTTTTTT. Its translation: CASSLLSQKLFF.

The chain joins TRBV4-2 to TRBJ2-2; 11 bases fit TRBD2. Unmatched junction bases numbered 6, after V lost 0 bases and J lost 6 bases. The CDR3 runs to 17 residues. CDR1 and CDR2 from the germline V gene are LGHNA and YNFKEQ. The CDR3: CASSQEPLAGGAGELFF. The CDR3, as DNA: TGTGCCAGCAGCCAAGAGCCTTTAGCGGGGGGGGCCGGGGAGCTGTTTTTT.

The chain couples TRBV18 to TRBJ1-4; no definite D call. Germline V gene sequence: CDR1 KGHSH, CDR2 LQKENI. This CDR3 spans 14 amino acids. V was cut by 3 bases and J by 4 bases, with 9 bases left in between. CDR3 amino acids: CASSPTNSNEKLFF. The CDR3 nucleotides are TGTGCCAGCTCACCTACCAACAGTAATGAAAAACTGTTTTTT.

The rearrangement links TRBV5-6 to TRBJ1-2; D is undetermined. CDR1 and CDR2 (germline): SGHDT, YYEEEE. V gave up 0 bases and J gave up 0 bases, with 3 bases separating them. CDR3 length: 13 amino acids. The CDR3 sequence is CASSLEANYGYTF. The CDR3 nucleotides read TGTGCCAGCAGCTTGGAGGCTAACTATGGCTACACCTTC.

The rearrangement links TRBV5-1 to TRBJ1-1; possible D gene TRBD1, 5 bases. The V end was cut by 3 bases, the J end by 0 bases, with 12 bases between. Germline CDR1 and CDR2: SGHRS and YFSETQ. The length of the CDR3 is 15 residues. Written as DNA, the CDR3 is TGCGCCAGCAGCTCATCCGGGACCCTGAACACTGAAGCTTTCTTT. Its protein is CASSSSGTLNTEAFF.

The rearrangement uses TRBV19 and TRBJ2-2, with unresolved D. The V and J ends lost 3 bases and 5 bases respectively, with 10 bases between them. CDR1 is LNHDA and CDR2 is SQIVND in the germline V gene (reference sequence). This CDR3 is 14 amino acids long. The DNA of the CDR3 is TGTGCCAGTAGTATTTTATCCGGGACCGGGGAGCTGTTTTTT. It translates to CASSILSGTGELFF.

The CDR3 spells CASSLQDRGSDTQYF. CDR3 sequence (DNA): TGTGCCAGCAGTTTACAGGACAGGGGATCCGATACGCAGTATTTT. The rearrangement joins TRBV28 to TRBJ2-3; 9 bases map to TRBD1. The CDR3 loop spans 15 amino acids. CDR1 and CDR2 from the germline V gene are MDHEN and SYDVKM. V lost 2 bases to trimming and J lost 6 bases; unmatched junction nucleotides: 6.

The chain couples TRBV7-8 to TRBJ2-7, with 11 bases matching TRBD2. Germline assignment: CDR1 SGHVS and CDR2 FQNEAQ. With 3 bases clipped from V and 2 bases from J, the junction kept 0 bases outside the gene matches. The CDR3 runs to 14 residues. Written as DNA, the CDR3 is TGTGCCAGCAGCTTTAGCGGGGGGGCCTACGAGCAGTACTTC. It translates to CASSFSGGAYEQYF.

The rearrangement links TRBV19 to TRBJ1-2; D is unclear. Between the trimmed V and J ends, which lost 8 bases and 10 bases, there was a span of 14 bases. Germline values: CDR1 LNHDA, CDR2 SQIVND (reference sequence). The CDR3 is made up of 11 amino acids. The CDR3 is CASSRGRNYTF. The CDR3 region has the DNA TGTGCCAGTTCACGGGGTAGAAACTACACCTTC.

This clone was seen more than once but under ten times. The V and J genes are TRBV19 and TRBJ1-2; TRBD1 agrees at 10 bases. The CDR3 has 17 amino acids. Germline V CDR1 and CDR2: LNHDA, SQIVND (reference sequence). V gave up 7 bases and J gave up 5 bases; unmatched junction bases: 16. Here the CDR3 reads CASKKSLGTDRGYGYTF. DNA for the CDR3: TGTGCCAGTAAGAAGAGTTTGGGGACGGACAGGGGGTATGGCTACACCTTC.